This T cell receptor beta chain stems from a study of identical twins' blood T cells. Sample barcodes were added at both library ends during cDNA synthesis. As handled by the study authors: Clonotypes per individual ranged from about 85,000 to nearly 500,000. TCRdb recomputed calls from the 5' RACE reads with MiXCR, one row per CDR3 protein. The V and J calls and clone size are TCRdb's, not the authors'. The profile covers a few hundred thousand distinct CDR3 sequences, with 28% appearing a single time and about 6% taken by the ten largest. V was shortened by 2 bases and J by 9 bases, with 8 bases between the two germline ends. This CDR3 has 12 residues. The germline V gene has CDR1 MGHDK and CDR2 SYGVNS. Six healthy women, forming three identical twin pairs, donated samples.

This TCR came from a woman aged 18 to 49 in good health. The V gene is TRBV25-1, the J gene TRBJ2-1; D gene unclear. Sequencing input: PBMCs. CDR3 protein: CASSERYPEQFF. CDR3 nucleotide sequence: TGTGCCAGCAGTGAACGTTACCCTGAGCAGTTCTTC. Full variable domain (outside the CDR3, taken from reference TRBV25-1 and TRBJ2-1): EADIYQTPRYLVIGTGKKITLECSQTMGHDKMYWYQQDPGMELHLIHYSYGVNSTEKGDLSSESTVSRIRTEHFPLTLESARPSHTSQYLCASSERYPEQFFGPGTRLTVL.